This T cell receptor (beta chain) is drawn from a study of cytomegalovirus exposure and HLA in healthy donors. As for this clone: Its target is unknown.

A multiplex PCR was run with 60 Vbeta primers and 13 Jbeta primers. Method: immunoSEQ multiplex PCR; TCRdb's copy keeps in-frame clones and lacks some. The sample carries 130,000 to 150,000 clones, about 72% recorded once. The CDR3 consists of 17 residues. Germline CDR1 SGHTS, CDR2 YDEGEE. Trimming pared 0 bases from V and 2 bases from J, leaving 17 bases between. Study-level results: The availability of immune exposure information extended only to CMV serostatus. For presence/absence analyses, sequencing depth was assumed to be roughly uniform across donors. A highly shared variant cluster was judged a likely technical artifact.

The sample comprised PBMCs. The sequence derives from a man aged 55 to 70 in good health and CMV-seronegative. The V and J genes are TRBV5-8 and TRBJ1-1; a weak D match, TRBD1 (5 bases). The CDR3 spells CASSLDQGARINTEAFF. In DNA, the CDR3 is TGTGCCAGCAGCTTGGACCAGGGTGCGAGGATTAACACTGAAGCTTTCTTT. Full variable domain (rest looked up from reference TRBV5-8 and TRBJ1-1): EAGVTQSPTHLIKTRGQQATLRCSPISGHTSVYWYQQALGLGLQFLLWYDEGEERNRGNFPPRFSGRQFPNYSSELNVNALELEDSALYLCASSLDQGARINTEAFFGQGTRLTVV.